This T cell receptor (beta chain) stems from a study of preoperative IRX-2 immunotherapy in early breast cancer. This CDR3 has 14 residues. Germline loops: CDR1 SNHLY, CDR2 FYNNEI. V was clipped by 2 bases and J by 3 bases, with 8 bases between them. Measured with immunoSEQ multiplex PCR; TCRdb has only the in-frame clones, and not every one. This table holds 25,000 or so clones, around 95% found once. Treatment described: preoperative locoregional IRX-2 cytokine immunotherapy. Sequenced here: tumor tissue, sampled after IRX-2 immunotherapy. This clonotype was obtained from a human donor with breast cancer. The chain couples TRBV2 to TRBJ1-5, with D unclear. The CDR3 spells CASSENSDNQPQHF. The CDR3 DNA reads TGTGCCAGCAGTGAAAACAGCGACAATCAGCCCCAGCATTTT.